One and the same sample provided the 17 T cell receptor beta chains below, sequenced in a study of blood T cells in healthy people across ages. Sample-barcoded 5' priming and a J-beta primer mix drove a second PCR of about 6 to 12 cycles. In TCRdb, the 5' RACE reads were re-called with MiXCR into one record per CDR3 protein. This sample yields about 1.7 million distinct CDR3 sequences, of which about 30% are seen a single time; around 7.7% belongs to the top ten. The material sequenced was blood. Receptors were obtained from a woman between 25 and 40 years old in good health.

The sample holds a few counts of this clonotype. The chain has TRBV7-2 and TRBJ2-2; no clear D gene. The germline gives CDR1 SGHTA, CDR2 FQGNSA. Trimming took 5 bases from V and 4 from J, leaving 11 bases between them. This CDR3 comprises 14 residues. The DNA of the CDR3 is TGTGCCAGCAGCGGCTCGCTTGGCACCGGGGAGCTGTTTTTT. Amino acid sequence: CASSGSLGTGELFF.

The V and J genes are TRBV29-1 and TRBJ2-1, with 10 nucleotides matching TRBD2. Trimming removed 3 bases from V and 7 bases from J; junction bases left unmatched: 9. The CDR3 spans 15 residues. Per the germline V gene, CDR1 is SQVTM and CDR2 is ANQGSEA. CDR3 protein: CSVERVAGGVNEQFF. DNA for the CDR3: TGCAGCGTTGAGCGTGTAGCGGGGGGTGTGAATGAGCAGTTCTTC.

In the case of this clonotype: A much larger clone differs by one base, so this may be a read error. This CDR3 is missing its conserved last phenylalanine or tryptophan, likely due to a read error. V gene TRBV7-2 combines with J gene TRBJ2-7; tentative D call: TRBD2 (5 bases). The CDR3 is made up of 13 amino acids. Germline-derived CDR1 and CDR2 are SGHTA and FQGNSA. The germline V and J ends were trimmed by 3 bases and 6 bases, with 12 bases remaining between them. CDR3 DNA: TGTGCCAGCAGCTTGTCCATCGGGGTCGAGCAGTACCTC. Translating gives CASSLSIGVEQYL.

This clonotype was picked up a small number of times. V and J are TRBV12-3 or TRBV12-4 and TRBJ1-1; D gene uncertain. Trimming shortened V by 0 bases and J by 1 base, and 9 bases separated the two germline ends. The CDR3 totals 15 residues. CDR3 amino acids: CASSLASRSNTEAFF. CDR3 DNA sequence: TGTGCCAGCAGTTTAGCGTCCAGATCGAACACTGAAGCTTTCTTT.

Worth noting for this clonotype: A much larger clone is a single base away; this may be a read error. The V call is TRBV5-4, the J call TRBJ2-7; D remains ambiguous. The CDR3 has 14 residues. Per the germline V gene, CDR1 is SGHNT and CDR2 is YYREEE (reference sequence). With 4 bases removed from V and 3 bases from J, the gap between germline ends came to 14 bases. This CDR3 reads CASSHAPGCYEQYF. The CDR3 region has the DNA TGTGCCAGCAGCCATGCCCCGGGCTGCTACGAGCAGTACTTC.

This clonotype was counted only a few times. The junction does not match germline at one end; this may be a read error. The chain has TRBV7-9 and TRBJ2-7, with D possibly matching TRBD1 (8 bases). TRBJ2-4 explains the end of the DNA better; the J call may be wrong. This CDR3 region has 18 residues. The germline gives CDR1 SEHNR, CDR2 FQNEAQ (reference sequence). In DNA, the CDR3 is TGTGCCAACAGCCCGGGGGGACAGGTTCTCCGCCGCGCGCACATTCAGTACTTC. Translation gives CANSPGGQVLRRAHIQYF.

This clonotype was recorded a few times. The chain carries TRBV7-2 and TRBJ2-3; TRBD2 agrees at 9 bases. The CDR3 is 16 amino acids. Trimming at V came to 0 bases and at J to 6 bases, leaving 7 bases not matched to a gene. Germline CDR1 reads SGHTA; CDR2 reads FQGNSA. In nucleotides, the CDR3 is TGTGCCAGCAGCTTAGCGTCAAGCGGGAGGAGGGATACGCAGTATTTT. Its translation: CASSLASSGRRDTQYF.

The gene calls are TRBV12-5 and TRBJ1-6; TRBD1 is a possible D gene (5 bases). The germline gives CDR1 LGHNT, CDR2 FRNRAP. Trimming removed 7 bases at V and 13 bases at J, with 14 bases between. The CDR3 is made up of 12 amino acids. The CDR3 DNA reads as TGTGCTAGTGCGAGGGGATCGATTCCCCTCCACTTT. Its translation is CASARGSIPLHF.

CDR3 coding DNA: TGCGCCAGCAGCTTGGACCCGGGGACAGGGGGCGAAGCTTTCTTT. Amino acid sequence: CASSLDPGTGGEAFF. The V gene is TRBV5-1, the J gene TRBJ1-1; 12 positions match TRBD1. The V segment lost 0 bases and the J segment 8 bases; nucleotides outside the gene matches: 5. The CDR3 is 15 amino acids. CDR1 and CDR2 from the germline V gene are SGHRS and YFSETQ.

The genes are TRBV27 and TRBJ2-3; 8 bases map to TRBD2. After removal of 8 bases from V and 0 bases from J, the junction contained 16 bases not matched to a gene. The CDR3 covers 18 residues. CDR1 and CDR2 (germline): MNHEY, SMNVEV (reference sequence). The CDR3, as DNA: TGTGCCAGCTTCAAATATAGCGGGGCAAATCCTAGCACAGATACGCAGTATTTT. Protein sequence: CASFKYSGANPSTDTQYF.

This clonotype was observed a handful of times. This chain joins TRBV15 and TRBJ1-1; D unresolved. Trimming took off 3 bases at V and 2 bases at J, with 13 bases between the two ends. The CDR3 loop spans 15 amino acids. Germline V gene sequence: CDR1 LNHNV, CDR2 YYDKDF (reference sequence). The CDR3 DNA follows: TGTGCCACCAGCAGGGCTGCGACGGGAAACACTGAAGCTTTCTTT. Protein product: CATSRAATGNTEAFF.

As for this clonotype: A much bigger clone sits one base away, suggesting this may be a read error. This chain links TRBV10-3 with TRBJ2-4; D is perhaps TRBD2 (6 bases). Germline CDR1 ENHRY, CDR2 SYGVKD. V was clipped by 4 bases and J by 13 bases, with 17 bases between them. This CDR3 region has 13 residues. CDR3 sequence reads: CAISGSAGGEQYF. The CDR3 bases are TGTGCCATCAGTGGGTCCGCAGGAGGGGAGCAGTACTTC.

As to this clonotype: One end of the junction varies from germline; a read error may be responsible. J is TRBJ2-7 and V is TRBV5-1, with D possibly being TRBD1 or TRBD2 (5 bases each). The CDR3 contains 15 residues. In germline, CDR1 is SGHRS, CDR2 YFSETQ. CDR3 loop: CASSLAAGSSYERYF. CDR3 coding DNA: TGCGCCAGCAGCTTGGCGGCAGGGAGCTCCTACGAGCGGTACTTC.

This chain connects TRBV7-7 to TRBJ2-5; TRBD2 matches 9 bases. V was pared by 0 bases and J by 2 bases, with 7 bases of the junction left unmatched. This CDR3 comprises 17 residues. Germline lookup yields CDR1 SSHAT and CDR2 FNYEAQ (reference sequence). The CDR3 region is CASSLAVTSGWQETQYF. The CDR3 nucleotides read TGTGCCAGCAGCTTAGCGGTGACTAGCGGTTGGCAAGAGACCCAGTACTTC.

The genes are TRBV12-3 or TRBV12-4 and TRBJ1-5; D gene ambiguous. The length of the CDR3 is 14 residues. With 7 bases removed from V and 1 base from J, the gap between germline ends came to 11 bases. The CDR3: CASNTFRSNQPQHF. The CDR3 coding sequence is TGTGCCAGCAATACCTTCAGGAGCAATCAGCCCCAGCATTTT.

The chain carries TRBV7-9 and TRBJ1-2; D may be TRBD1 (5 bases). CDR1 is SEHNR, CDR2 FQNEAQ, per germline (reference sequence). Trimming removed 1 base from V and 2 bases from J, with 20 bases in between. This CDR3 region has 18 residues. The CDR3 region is CASSLVGSGESGNYGYTF. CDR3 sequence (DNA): TGTGCCAGCAGCTTAGTTGGGTCGGGGGAATCGGGGAACTATGGCTACACCTTC.

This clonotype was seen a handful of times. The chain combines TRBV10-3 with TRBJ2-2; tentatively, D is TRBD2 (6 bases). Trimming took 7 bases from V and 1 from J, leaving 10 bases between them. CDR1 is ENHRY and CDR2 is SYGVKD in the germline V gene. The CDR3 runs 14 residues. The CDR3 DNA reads TGTGCCATCATGAGGGGACTGAACACCGGGGAGCTGTTTTTT. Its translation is CAIMRGLNTGELFF.